Listed below are T cell receptor beta chains from one sample, sequenced in a study of cytomegalovirus exposure and HLA in healthy donors. Libraries were prepared by immunoSEQ multiplex PCR; TCRdb keeps only in-frame clonotypes and omits some of them. Among roughly 330,000 clones listed, 75% to 90% were seen once. Sample: PBMCs. Receptor source: a woman in her thirties in good health and CMV-seropositive. CDR3s include the opening cysteine and the closing phenylalanine or tryptophan. D genes are given only for firm matches. Size is omitted from some rows. Given values are once, few, many or a class for expanded clones.

>NA|NA|TRBJ2-1|TRBV7-3
CASSGSGRGEQFF
TGTGCCAGCAGCGGTTCAGGCCGGGGTGAGCAGTTCTTC
>TRBD1|once|TRBJ2-7|TRBV6-5
CASGQGLAQYF
TGTGCCAGCGGACAGGGGCTCGCGCAGTACTTC
>TRBD2|NA|TRBJ2-1|TRBV18
CASSPIAGGNYNEQFF
TGTGCCAGCTCTCCAATAGCGGGGGGGAACTACAATGAGCAGTTCTTC
>NA|NA|TRBJ2-5|TRBV9
CASSARGQGRIEETQYF
TGTGCCAGCAGCGCTCGTGGTCAGGGGCGAATTGAGGAGACCCAGTACTTC
>NA|once|TRBJ2-3|TRBV5-5
CASSLRFGGRGTDTQYF
TGTGCCAGCAGCCTACGTTTTGGAGGGCGGGGCACAGATACGCAGTATTTT
>TRBD2|few|TRBJ2-5|TRBV11-1
CASSLVTSGFQETQYF
TGTGCCAGCAGCTTAGTGACTAGCGGGTTCCAAGAGACCCAGTACTTC
>TRBD1|NA|TRBJ1-1|TRBV9
CASSVEEQGANTEAFF
TGTGCCAGCAGCGTAGAGGAACAGGGGGCAAACACTGAAGCTTTCTTT
>NA|once|TRBJ1-1|TRBV7-8
CASSFGRTEAFF
TGTGCCAGCAGCTTCGGGAGGACTGAAGCTTTCTTT
>NA|NA|TRBJ2-6|TRBV14
CASSQVQVFSGANVLTF
TGTGCCAGCAGCCAAGTTCAGGTTTTCTCTGGGGCCAACGTCCTGACTTTC
>TRBD1|NA|TRBJ1-5|TRBV2
CASSQYRGNQPQHF
TGTGCCAGCAGCCAATACAGGGGGAATCAGCCCCAGCATTTT
>NA|NA|TRBJ1-2|TRBV4-2
CASSQDVGVSYGYTF
TGTGCCAGCAGCCAAGATGTCGGGGTGAGCTATGGCTACACCTTC
>NA|NA|TRBJ2-1|TRBV4-1
CASSPLGEPKQFF
TGCGCCAGCAGCCCCCTGGGAGAACCGAAGCAGTTCTTC